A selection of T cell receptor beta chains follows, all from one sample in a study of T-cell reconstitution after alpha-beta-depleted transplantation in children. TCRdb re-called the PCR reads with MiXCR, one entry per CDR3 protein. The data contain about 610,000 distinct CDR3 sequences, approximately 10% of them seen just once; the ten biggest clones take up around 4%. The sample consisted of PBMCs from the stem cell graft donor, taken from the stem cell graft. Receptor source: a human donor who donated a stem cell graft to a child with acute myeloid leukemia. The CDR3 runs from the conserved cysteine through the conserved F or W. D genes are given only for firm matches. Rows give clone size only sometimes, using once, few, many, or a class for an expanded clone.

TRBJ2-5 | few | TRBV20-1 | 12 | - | CSAKGRQETQYF | TGCAGTGCTAAAGGGAGGCAAGAGACCCAGTACTTC
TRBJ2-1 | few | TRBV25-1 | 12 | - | CASSDWGNEQFF | TGTGCCAGCAGTGATTGGGGGAATGAGCAGTTCTTC
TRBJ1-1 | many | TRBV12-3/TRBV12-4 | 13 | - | CASSFQMNTEAFF | TGTGCCAGCAGTTTTCAGATGAACACTGAAGCTTTCTTT
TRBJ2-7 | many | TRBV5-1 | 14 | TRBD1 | CASSPGQSSYEQYF | TGTGCCAGCTCACCGGGACAGAGCTCCTACGAGCAGTACTTC
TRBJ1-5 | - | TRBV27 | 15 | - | CASSFRQDSNQPQHF | TGTGCCAGCAGTTTCCGACAGGATTCAAATCAGCCCCAGCATTTT
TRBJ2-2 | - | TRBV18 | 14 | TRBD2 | CAAVGLADTGELFF | TGTGCCGCCGTCGGCCTAGCGGACACCGGGGAGCTGTTTTTT
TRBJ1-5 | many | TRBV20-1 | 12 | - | CSAIRGNQPQHF | TGCAGTGCTATCAGAGGGAATCAGCCCCAGCATTTT
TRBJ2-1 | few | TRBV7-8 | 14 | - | CASSLAPRGYEQFF | TGTGCCAGCAGCTTAGCCCCCCGCGGTTATGAGCAGTTCTTC
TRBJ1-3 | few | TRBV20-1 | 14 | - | CSAQGTVRGNTIYF | TGCAGTGCACAAGGGACGGTTAGAGGAAACACCATATATTTT
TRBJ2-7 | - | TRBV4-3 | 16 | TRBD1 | CASSQDLRTGRSEQYF | TGCGCCAGCAGCCAAGACCTTCGGACAGGGCGGAGTGAGCAGTACTTC
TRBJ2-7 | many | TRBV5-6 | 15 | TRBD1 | CASSLPDRASYEQYF | TGTGCCAGCAGCTTGCCCGACAGGGCCTCCTACGAGCAGTACTTC
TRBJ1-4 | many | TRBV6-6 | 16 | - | CASSSRATGTNEKLFF | TGTGCCAGCAGCTCCAGGGCGACAGGAACTAATGAAAAACTGTTTTTT
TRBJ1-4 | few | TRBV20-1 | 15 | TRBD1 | CSARDPGTGYEKLFF | TGCAGTGCTAGAGATCCCGGGACAGGGTATGAAAAACTGTTTTTT
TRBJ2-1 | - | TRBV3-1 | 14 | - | CASSQDPVGNEQFF | TGTGCCAGCAGCCAAGATCCGGTCGGTAATGAGCAGTTCTTC
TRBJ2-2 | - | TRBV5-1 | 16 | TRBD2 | CASSFYGTSGTGELFF | TGCGCCAGCAGCTTTTACGGGACTAGCGGCACCGGGGAGCTGTTTTTT
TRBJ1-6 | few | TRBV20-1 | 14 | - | CSASAGGDNSPLHF | TGCAGTGCTAGCGCCGGGGGCGATAATTCACCCCTCCACTTT
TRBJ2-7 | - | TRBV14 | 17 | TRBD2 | CASSPLYRSGRLYEQYF | TGTGCCAGCAGCCCTCTCTATCGAAGCGGGAGACTCTACGAGCAGTACTTC
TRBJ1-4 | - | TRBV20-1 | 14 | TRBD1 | CSARRGDRVGKLFF | TGCAGTGCTAGACGGGGGGACAGGGTTGGAAAACTGTTTTTT
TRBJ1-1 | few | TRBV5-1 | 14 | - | CASSLIPSQEQAFF | TGCGCCAGCAGCTTAATCCCCTCACAGGAACAAGCTTTCTTT
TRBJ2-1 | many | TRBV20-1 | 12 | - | CSAFGGYNEQFF | TGCAGTGCTTTCGGTGGCTACAATGAGCAGTTCTTC
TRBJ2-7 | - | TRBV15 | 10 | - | CGAGEGEQYF | TGTGGGGCAGGGGAGGGCGAGCAGTACTTC
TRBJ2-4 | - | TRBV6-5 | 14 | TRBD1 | CASSYLSDDSGQVF | TGTGCCAGCAGTTACCTATCTGATGACTCGGGACAGGTCTTC
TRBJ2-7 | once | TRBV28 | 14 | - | CASGPGGHTYEQYF | TGTGCCAGCGGCCCCGGAGGACATACCTACGAGCAGTACTTC
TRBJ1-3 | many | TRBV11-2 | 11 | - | CASRRGSTIYF | TGTGCCAGCAGACGTGGAAGCACCATATATTTT
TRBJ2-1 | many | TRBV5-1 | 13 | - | CASSRDSNNEQFF | TGCGCCAGCAGCCGGGACTCCAACAATGAGCAGTTCTTC
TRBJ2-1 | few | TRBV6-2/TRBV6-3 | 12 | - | CASSYTVHEQFF | TGTGCCAGCAGTTACACCGTCCATGAGCAGTTCTTC
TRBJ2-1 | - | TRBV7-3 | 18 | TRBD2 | CASSLTAGGLAGYNEQFF | TGTGCCAGCAGCTTAACGGCCGGGGGACTAGCGGGGTACAATGAGCAGTTCTTC
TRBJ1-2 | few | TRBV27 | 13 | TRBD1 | CASSHRDRSGYTF | TGTGCCAGCAGTCACCGGGACAGATCTGGCTACACCTTC
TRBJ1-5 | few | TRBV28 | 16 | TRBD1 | CASKGPGTGHNQPQHF | TGTGCCAGCAAGGGGCCCGGGACAGGGCATAATCAGCCCCAGCATTTT
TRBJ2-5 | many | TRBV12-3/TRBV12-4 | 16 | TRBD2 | CASSLGAGFSRETQYF | TGTGCCAGCAGTTTAGGAGCGGGATTCAGTCGCGAGACCCAGTACTTC
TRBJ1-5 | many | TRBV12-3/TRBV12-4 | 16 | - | CASSFAVGMRNQPQHF | TGTGCCAGCAGTTTTGCGGTGGGGATGAGGAATCAGCCCCAGCATTTT
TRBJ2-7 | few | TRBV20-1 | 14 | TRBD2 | CSASLAGVTHEQYF | TGCAGTGCTAGTCTGGCGGGAGTCACCCACGAGCAGTACTTC
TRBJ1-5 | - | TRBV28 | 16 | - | CASLWSSGLGNQPQHF | TGTGCCAGCCTTTGGTCTTCAGGGTTGGGCAATCAGCCCCAGCATTTT
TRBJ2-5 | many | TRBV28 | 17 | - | CASSLSRFLGSWETQYF | TGTGCCAGCAGTTTAAGCAGGTTTTTAGGGTCATGGGAGACCCAGTACTTC
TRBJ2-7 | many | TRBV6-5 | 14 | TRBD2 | CATETSGSSYEQYF | TGTGCCACGGAAACTAGCGGGAGCTCCTACGAGCAGTACTTC
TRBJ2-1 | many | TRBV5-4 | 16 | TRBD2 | CASSLAGTSVYNEQFF | TGTGCCAGCAGCTTGGCCGGGACTAGCGTCTACAATGAGCAGTTCTTC
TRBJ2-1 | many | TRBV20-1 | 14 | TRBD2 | CSAQSSGKEDEQFF | TGCAGTGCCCAATCTAGCGGGAAGGAGGATGAGCAGTTCTTC
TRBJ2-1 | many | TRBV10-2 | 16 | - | CASSESTGVAYNEQFF | TGCGCCAGCAGTGAGTCGACGGGAGTGGCCTACAATGAGCAGTTCTTC
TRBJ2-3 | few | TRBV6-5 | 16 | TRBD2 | CASSSMTSGLTDTQYF | TGTGCCAGCAGTTCGATGACTAGCGGGCTCACAGATACGCAGTATTTT
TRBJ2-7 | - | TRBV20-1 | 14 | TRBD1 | CSASPGQFSYEQYF | TGCAGTGCTAGTCCGGGACAGTTCTCCTACGAGCAGTACTTC
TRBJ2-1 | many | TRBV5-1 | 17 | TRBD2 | CASSSTSGTRDYNEQFF | TGCGCCAGCAGCTCGACTTCCGGGACTAGGGACTACAATGAGCAGTTCTTC
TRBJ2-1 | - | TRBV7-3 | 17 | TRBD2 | CASSLLAGDTAGNEQFF | TGTGCCAGCAGCTTACTAGCGGGAGATACGGCGGGCAATGAGCAGTTCTTC
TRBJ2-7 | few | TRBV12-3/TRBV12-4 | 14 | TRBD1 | CASSLRDRYNEQYF | TGTGCCAGCAGTTTAAGGGACAGGTACAACGAGCAGTACTTC
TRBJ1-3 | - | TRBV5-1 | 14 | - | CASSSDGSGNTIYF | TGCGCCAGCAGCTCGGACGGCTCTGGAAACACCATATATTTT
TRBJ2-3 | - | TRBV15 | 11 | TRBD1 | CAIQSGTAQYF | TGTGCCATCCAATCCGGGACAGCGCAGTATTTT
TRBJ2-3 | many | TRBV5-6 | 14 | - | CASSLWRGTDTQYF | TGTGCCAGCAGCTTATGGAGGGGCACAGATACGCAGTATTTT